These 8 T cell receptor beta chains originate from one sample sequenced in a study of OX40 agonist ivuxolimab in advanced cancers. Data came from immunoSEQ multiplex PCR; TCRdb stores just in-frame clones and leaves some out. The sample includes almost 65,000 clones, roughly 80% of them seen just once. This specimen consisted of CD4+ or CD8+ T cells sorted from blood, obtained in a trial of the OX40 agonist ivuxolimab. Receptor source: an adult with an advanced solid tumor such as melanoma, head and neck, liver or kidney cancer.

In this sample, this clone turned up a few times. The DNA of the CDR3 is TGCGCCAGCAGCCAAGCTCCGGGACAGGGGAGAGAAGCTTTCTTT. Encoded protein: CASSQAPGQGREAFF. V and J are TRBV4-1 and TRBJ1-1, with 10 bases matching TRBD1. With 1 base clipped from V and 8 bases from J, the junction kept 7 bases outside the gene matches. The CDR3 is made up of 15 amino acids. The V gene's germline CDR1 is MGHRA and CDR2 YSYEKL.

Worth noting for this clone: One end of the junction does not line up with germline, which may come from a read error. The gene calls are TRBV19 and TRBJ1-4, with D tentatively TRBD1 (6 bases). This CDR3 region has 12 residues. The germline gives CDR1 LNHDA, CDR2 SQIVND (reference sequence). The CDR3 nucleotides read TGTGCCAGTAGTTTATGGCCCGGGACACCGATTTTT. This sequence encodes CASSLWPGTPIF.

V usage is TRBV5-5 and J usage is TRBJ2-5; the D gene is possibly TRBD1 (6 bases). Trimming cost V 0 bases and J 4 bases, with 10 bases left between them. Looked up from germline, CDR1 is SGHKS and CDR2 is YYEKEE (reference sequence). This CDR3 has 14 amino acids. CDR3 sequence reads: CASSLGTDRETQYF. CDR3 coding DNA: TGTGCCAGCAGCTTGGGGACAGATAGAGAGACCCAGTACTTC.

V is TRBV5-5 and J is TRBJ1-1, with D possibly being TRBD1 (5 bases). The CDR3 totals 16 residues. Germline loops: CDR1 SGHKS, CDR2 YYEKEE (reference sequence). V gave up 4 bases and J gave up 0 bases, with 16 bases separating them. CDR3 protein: CASSPGRAFLNTEAFF. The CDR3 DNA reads TGTGCCAGCAGCCCCGGCAGGGCCTTTTTGAACACTGAAGCTTTCTTT.

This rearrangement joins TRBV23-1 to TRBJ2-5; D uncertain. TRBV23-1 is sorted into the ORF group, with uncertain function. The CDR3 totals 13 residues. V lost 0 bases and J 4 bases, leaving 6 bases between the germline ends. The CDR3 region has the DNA TGCGCCAGCAGTCAATCGCCAGGAGAGACCCAGTACTTC. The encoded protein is CASSQSPGETQYF.

The CDR3 DNA is TGCGCCAGCAGCTATACAATACTAAACAATGAGCAGTTCTTC. Amino acids: CASSYTILNNEQFF. The J gene is TRBJ2-1, the V gene TRBV5-1; D remains ambiguous. This CDR3 region has 14 residues. Per the germline V gene, CDR1 is SGHRS and CDR2 is YFSETQ. The V end lost 3 bases, the J end lost 5 bases, and 12 bases lay between the germline ends.

CDR3 residues: CASSQVKIAGKETQYF. Written as DNA, the CDR3 is TGCGCCAGCAGCCAAGTTAAGATAGCGGGGAAAGAGACCCAGTACTTC. The V and J genes are TRBV4-1 and TRBJ2-5, with TRBD2 identical over 8 bases. The germline V gene has CDR1 MGHRA and CDR2 YSYEKL. The J segment lost 3 bases and the V segment lost 1 base, leaving 7 bases of the junction unmatched. The CDR3 is 16 residues long.

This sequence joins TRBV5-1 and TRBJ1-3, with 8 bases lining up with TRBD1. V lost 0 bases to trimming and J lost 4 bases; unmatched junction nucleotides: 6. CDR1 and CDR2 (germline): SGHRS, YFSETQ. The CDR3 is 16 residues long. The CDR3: CASSLADRADGNTIYF. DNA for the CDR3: TGCGCCAGCAGCTTGGCGGACAGGGCCGACGGAAACACCATATATTTT. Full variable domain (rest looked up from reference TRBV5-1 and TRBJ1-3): KAGVTQTPRYLIKTRGQQVTLSCSPISGHRSVSWYQQTPGQGLQFLFEYFSETQRNKGNFPGRFSGRQFSNSRSEMNVSTLELGDSALYLCASSLADRADGNTIYFGEGSWLTVV.